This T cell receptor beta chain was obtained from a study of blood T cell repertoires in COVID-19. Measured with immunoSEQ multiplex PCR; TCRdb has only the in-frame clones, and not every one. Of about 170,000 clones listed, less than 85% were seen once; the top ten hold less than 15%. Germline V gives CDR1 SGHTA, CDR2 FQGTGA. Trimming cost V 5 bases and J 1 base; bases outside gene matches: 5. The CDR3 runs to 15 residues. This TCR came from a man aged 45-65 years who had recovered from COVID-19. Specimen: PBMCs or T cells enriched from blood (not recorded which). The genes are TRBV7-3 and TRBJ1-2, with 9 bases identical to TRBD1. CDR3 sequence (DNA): TGTGCCAGCAGCCCGGGACAGGGATTTAACTATGGCTACACCTTC. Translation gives CASSPGQGFNYGYTF.